This TCR beta chain was recovered during a study of blood T cell repertoires in COVID-19. The assay was immunoSEQ multiplex PCR, and TCRdb's table has in-frame clones only and misses some. The sample includes tens of thousands of clones, about 83% seen only once; the top ten take just under 9%. Germline V gives CDR1 SGHKS, CDR2 YYEKEE (reference sequence). CDR3 length equals 14 residues. V lost 4 bases, J lost 5 bases, and 13 bases lay in between. The sequenced sample consisted of peripheral blood. The receptor comes from a human donor with active COVID-19. The donor label of this sample is uncertain. J is TRBJ2-1 and V is TRBV5-5; weak D call: TRBD2 (6 bases). CDR3: CASSPTGTHNEQFF. The CDR3 DNA reads TGTGCCAGCAGCCCGACCGGGACTCACAATGAGCAGTTCTTC.